The 29 T cell receptor beta chains given below trace back to one sample, sequenced in a study of blood T cells in healthy people across ages. PCR was performed a second time for roughly 7 to 12 cycles using a sample-barcoded 5' primer and a J-beta primer mix. TCRdb re-called the 5' RACE reads through MiXCR, storing one row per CDR3 protein. The sample holds hundreds of thousands of distinct CDR3 sequences, 46% seen once. The source material was blood. The receptors originated from a man aged 80 or over in good health.

This rearrangement joins TRBV29-1 to TRBJ2-3; TRBD2 agrees at 7 bases. V was pared by 4 bases and J by 3 bases, with 4 bases of the junction left unmatched. In germline, CDR1 is SQVTM, CDR2 ANQGSEA. The CDR3 spans 13 residues. The CDR3 bases are TGCAGCGTTGGAGCGGGGTCTACAGATACGCAGTATTTT. It codes for CSVGAGSTDTQYF.

This clonotype was observed a handful of times. The chain couples TRBV24-1 to TRBJ2-3; tentatively, D is TRBD1 (5 bases). Germline V gives CDR1 KGHDR, CDR2 SFDVKD. The V and J ends lost 5 bases and 2 bases respectively, with 7 bases between them. This CDR3 has 13 amino acids. The CDR3 here is CATSGQFTDTQYF. CDR3 DNA sequence: TGTGCCACCAGTGGACAGTTCACAGATACGCAGTATTTT.

The chain links TRBV7-9 to TRBJ2-1; D remains ambiguous. Trimming left V 3 bases short and J 6 bases short, with 12 bases between. This CDR3 region has 14 residues. From germline, CDR1 is SEHNR and CDR2 FQNEAQ (reference sequence). CDR3 protein: CASSLGGPTNEQFF. CDR3 DNA sequence: TGTGCCAGCAGCTTGGGTGGCCCAACCAATGAGCAGTTCTTC.

A word on this clonotype: Being one base from a much bigger clone, this may be a read error. V is TRBV28 and J is TRBJ2-4; D ambiguous. CDR3 size: 12 residues. Germline-derived CDR1 and CDR2 are MDHEN and SYDVKM. The germline V and J ends were trimmed by 4 bases and 6 bases, with 7 bases remaining between them. The CDR3 region has the DNA TGTGCCAGCAGTTCAGTATCAAACATTCAGTACTTC. Its translation: CASSSVSNIQYF.

This clonotype has just one count. The V and J genes are TRBV7-9 and TRBJ2-7; D is uncertain. Deletions cut 4 bases from V and 5 bases from J, with 9 bases between. This CDR3 region has 12 residues. Germline lookup yields CDR1 SEHNR and CDR2 FQNEAQ (reference sequence). CDR3 bases: TGTGCCAGCAGCTCTCTATCGGACGAGCAGTACTTC. Its translation: CASSSLSDEQYF.

This chain links TRBV29-1 with TRBJ1-2; D gene ambiguous. Trimming shortened V by 0 bases and J by 4 bases, and 12 bases separated the two germline ends. The V gene's germline CDR1 is SQVTM and CDR2 ANQGSEA. This CDR3 is 14 amino acids long. CDR3 DNA sequence: TGCAGCGTTGAAGATCTCTTCGGCCGCTATGGCTACACCTTC. Amino acids: CSVEDLFGRYGYTF.

This clonotype was found a few times. The chain uses TRBV12-3 or TRBV12-4 and TRBJ2-7, with 8 positions matching TRBD1. This CDR3 comprises 15 residues. V shed 2 bases, J shed 0 bases, and the junction held 3 bases outside the gene matches. The DNA for the CDR3 is TGTGCCAGCAGTTTAACCCAGGGGGCCTCCTACGAGCAGTACTTC. It encodes CASSLTQGASYEQYF.

This clonotype was counted a single time. This rearrangement joins TRBV6-1 to TRBJ2-2; possibly TRBD2 for D (6 bases). Trimming cost V 4 bases and J 0 bases, with 12 bases left between them. Germline values: CDR1 MNHNS, CDR2 SASEGT. There are 16 residues in the CDR3. CDR3 nucleotide sequence: TGTGCCAGCAGTGCGCCGGGCGGGGCGAACACCGGGGAGCTGTTTTTT. This gives the protein CASSAPGGANTGELFF.

The rearrangement links TRBV30 to TRBJ2-6; tentatively, D is TRBD1 (5 bases). Looked up from germline, CDR1 is GTSNPN and CDR2 is SVGIG (reference sequence). The V end lost 4 bases, the J end lost 0 bases, and 10 bases lay between the germline ends. CDR3 length equals 15 residues. The CDR3 here is CAWTQDSSGANVLTF. The DNA for the CDR3 is TGTGCCTGGACCCAAGACAGCTCTGGGGCCAACGTCCTGACTTTC.

This clonotype appeared a few times. The genes are TRBV27 and TRBJ2-7; 14 bases match TRBD2. This CDR3 spans 17 amino acids. From germline, CDR1 is MNHEY and CDR2 SMNVEV (reference sequence). Unmatched junction bases numbered 7, after V lost 6 bases and J lost 0 bases. The CDR3 sequence: CASRKGTSGRNSYEQYF. In DNA form, the CDR3 reads TGTGCCAGCAGGAAAGGGACTAGCGGGAGAAACTCCTACGAGCAGTACTTC.

The chain is built from TRBV24-1 and TRBJ2-5; tentatively, D is TRBD2 (6 bases). The CDR3 runs 17 residues. V dropped 4 bases and J dropped 1 base, with 18 bases sitting between them. Germline CDR1 and CDR2: KGHDR and SFDVKD. CDR3 in DNA: TGTGCCACCAGTGACTCGACAAGGAGGGGCGTCCAAGAGACCCAGTACTTC. It translates to CATSDSTRRGVQETQYF.

This clonotype has more than one count but fewer than ten. V is TRBV12-3 or TRBV12-4 and J is TRBJ1-1; weak D call: TRBD1 (6 bases). This CDR3 spans 13 amino acids. Trimming removed 2 bases from V and 6 bases from J, with 10 bases in between. The CDR3 protein is CASSLLQGAEAFF. The CDR3 DNA reads TGTGCCAGCAGTTTACTACAGGGCGCTGAAGCTTTCTTT.

There are many counts of this clonotype. The chain employs TRBV5-5 and TRBJ2-3; D gene uncertain. The CDR3 is 13 amino acids. With 0 bases removed from V and 6 bases from J, the gap between germline ends came to 8 bases. Germline CDR1 is SGHKS and CDR2 is YYEKEE (reference sequence). The CDR3 coding sequence is TGTGCCAGCAGCTTGGTACCGGGCGATACGCAGTATTTT. Amino acids: CASSLVPGDTQYF.

This clonotype was seen a few times. This chain uses TRBV25-1 with TRBJ2-3; the D gene is possibly TRBD1 (5 bases). CDR1 MGHDK and CDR2 SYGVNS come from the germline V gene. The CDR3 totals 12 residues. Between the trimmed V and J ends, which lost 4 bases and 8 bases, there was a span of 10 bases. The CDR3 is CASSVGPGTQYF. In nucleotides, the CDR3 is TGTGCCAGCAGTGTGGGGCCGGGTACGCAGTATTTT.

This chain connects TRBV29-1 to TRBJ2-6, with TRBD1 identical over 7 bases. Looked up from germline, CDR1 is SQVTM and CDR2 is ANQGSEA. This CDR3 is built from 15 residues. V was clipped by 4 bases and J by 0 bases; unmatched bases: 3. The CDR3 protein is CSVVTGVSGANVLTF. CDR3 sequence (DNA): TGCAGCGTTGTTACAGGGGTCTCTGGGGCCAACGTCCTGACTTTC.

A few counts support this clonotype. The CDR3 DNA reads as TGTGCCAGCAGCTCATTATTTAAGGCGGAGGGAGCTAATGAAAAACTGTTTTTT. Translating it yields CASSSLFKAEGANEKLFF. The chain recombines TRBV4-2 with TRBJ1-4; D is unresolved. CDR1 is LGHNA and CDR2 is YNFKEQ in the germline V gene. This CDR3 is built from 18 residues. V shed 5 bases and J shed 3 bases, with 22 bases lying between them.

This rearrangement joins TRBV20-1 to TRBJ2-1; possibly TRBD2 for D (6 bases). CDR3 length: 16 amino acids. Trimming pared 5 bases from V and 4 bases from J, leaving 21 bases between. CDR1 is DFQATT, CDR2 SNEGSKA, per germline (reference sequence). The CDR3 reads CSARTSINSGYNEQFF. CDR3 bases: TGCAGTGCTCGTACTTCCATAAATAGCGGATACAATGAGCAGTTCTTC.

The sample holds many counts of this clonotype. The chain has TRBV20-1 and TRBJ2-5, with 11 positions matching TRBD2. Trimming at V came to 2 bases and at J to 5 bases, leaving 4 bases not matched to a gene. Germline V gene data show CDR1 as DFQATT and CDR2 as SNEGSKA (reference sequence). The CDR3 is made up of 14 amino acids. CDR3 protein: CSARFPSGRETQYF. CDR3 coding DNA: TGCAGTGCTAGATTCCCTAGCGGGAGGGAGACCCAGTACTTC.

CDR3: CASRRLDEQYF. CDR3 DNA sequence: TGTGCCAGCAGAAGACTCGACGAGCAGTACTTC. This chain links TRBV12-3 or TRBV12-4 with TRBJ2-7, with D uncertain. The CDR3 runs to 11 residues. V lost 6 bases and J lost 5, with 8 bases in between.

The genes are TRBV7-9 and TRBJ2-7, with D possibly matching TRBD2 (6 bases). The germline V gene has CDR1 SEHNR and CDR2 FQNEAQ (reference sequence). The CDR3 loop spans 14 amino acids. V lost 5 bases to trimming and J lost 5 bases, with 16 bases between them. The CDR3 nucleotides read TGTGCCAGCAGCCCGGGGACTGCCCAGCACGAGCAGTACTTC. Translation gives CASSPGTAQHEQYF.

The chain recombines TRBV11-3 with TRBJ2-5; 12 bases agree with TRBD2. The CDR3 has 17 amino acids. J lost 5 bases, V lost 3 bases, and 10 bases had no gene match. Germline CDR1 SGHNT, CDR2 YENEEA. The CDR3 DNA sequence: TGTGCCAGCAGCTTCCGGACTAGCGGGATAGGAGGGGAGACCCAGTACTTC. This codes for CASSFRTSGIGGETQYF.

With respect to this clonotype: Germline and junction disagree at one end, which may indicate a read error. This chain links TRBV10-3 with TRBJ1-2, with 7 nucleotides matching TRBD1. Germline V CDR1 and CDR2: ENHRY, SYGVKD. The CDR3 has 14 residues. The CDR3 DNA reads TGTGCCAACAGTGAGTCGAGGGGGCCAAATGGCTACACCTTC. The encoded protein is CANSESRGPNGYTF.

This clonotype has ten or more counts. V gene TRBV20-1 combines with J gene TRBJ2-3; the D gene is possibly TRBD2 (5 bases). From germline, CDR1 is DFQATT and CDR2 SNEGSKA (reference sequence). The CDR3 consists of 13 residues. The V end lost 6 bases, the J end lost 4 bases, and 14 bases lay between the germline ends. The DNA of the CDR3 is TGCAGTGCCCCAAAGGGAGCCCCAGATACGCAGTATTTT. Residues: CSAPKGAPDTQYF.

The genes are TRBV20-1 and TRBJ1-1, with a tentative D call TRBD1 (6 bases). Trimming took 5 bases from V and 7 from J, leaving 11 bases between them. This CDR3 region has 11 residues. Germline-derived CDR1 and CDR2 are DFQATT and SNEGSKA (reference sequence). The CDR3 DNA reads TGCAGTGCTCTAAGGACAGTTGAAGCTTTCTTT. Protein: CSALRTVEAFF.

This clonotype was counted ten times or more. The rearrangement joins TRBV9 to TRBJ2-2; D is undetermined. V was trimmed by 2 bases and J by 6 bases, leaving 14 bases between them. CDR3 size: 15 residues. The germline V gene has CDR1 SGDLS and CDR2 YYNGEE. CDR3 DNA sequence: TGTGCCAGCAGCGTCGAGGACCATCTGGCCGGGGAGCTGTTTTTT. Encoded protein: CASSVEDHLAGELFF.

The chain is built from TRBV3-1 and TRBJ1-1; D call uncertain. This CDR3 has 15 amino acids. Per the germline V gene, CDR1 is LGHDT and CDR2 is YNNKEL (reference sequence). V gave up 2 bases and J gave up 0 bases, with 10 bases separating them. The CDR3 DNA is TGTGCCAGCAGCCAACGTAACACCCTGAACACTGAAGCTTTCTTT. Residues: CASSQRNTLNTEAFF.

This clonotype has ten or more counts. The rearrangement links TRBV4-2 to TRBJ2-2; 9 bases map to TRBD1. The ends lost 1 base at V and 6 bases at J; junction bases unmatched: 9. This CDR3 is 17 amino acids long. CDR1 LGHNA and CDR2 YNFKEQ come from the germline V gene. This CDR3 reads CASSQGTGTGTAGELFF. The CDR3, as DNA: TGTGCCAGCAGCCAAGGCACTGGGACAGGGACGGCCGGGGAGCTGTTTTTT.

This chain uses TRBV12-3 or TRBV12-4 with TRBJ2-3; TRBD2 matches 13 bases. This CDR3 is 18 amino acids long. V lost 6 bases, J lost 6 bases, and 15 bases stayed unmatched. The CDR3 DNA reads TGTGCCAGCAGCCAGGGACTCCTCGGACTAGCGGGAGTGGATACGCAGTATTTT. Protein: CASSQGLLGLAGVDTQYF.

This chain uses TRBV3-1 with TRBJ1-2; no clear D gene. This CDR3 contains 13 residues. The germline CDR1 and CDR2 sequences are LGHDT and YNNKEL (reference sequence). V lost 7 bases and J 8 bases, leaving 17 bases between the germline ends. The CDR3 spells CASTLPEGWGYTF. In DNA, the CDR3 is TGTGCCAGCACATTACCCGAGGGCTGGGGCTACACCTTC.